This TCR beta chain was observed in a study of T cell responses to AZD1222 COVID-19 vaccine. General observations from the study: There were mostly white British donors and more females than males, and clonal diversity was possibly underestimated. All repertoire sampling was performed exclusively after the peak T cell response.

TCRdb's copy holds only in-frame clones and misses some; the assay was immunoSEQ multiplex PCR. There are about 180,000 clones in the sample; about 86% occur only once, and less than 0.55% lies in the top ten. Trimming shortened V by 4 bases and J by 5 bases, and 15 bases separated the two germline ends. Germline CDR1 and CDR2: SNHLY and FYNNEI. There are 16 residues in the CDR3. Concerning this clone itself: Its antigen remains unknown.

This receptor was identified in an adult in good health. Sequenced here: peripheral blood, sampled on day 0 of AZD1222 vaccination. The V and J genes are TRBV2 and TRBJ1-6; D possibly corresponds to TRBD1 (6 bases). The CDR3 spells CASSGIQGWDNSPLHF. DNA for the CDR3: TGTGCCAGCAGTGGGATACAGGGTTGGGATAATTCACCCCTCCACTTT.